The entry below gives a single T cell receptor beta chain sequence along with its context. The CDR3 sequence is 15 residues long. V was clipped by 0 bases and J by 2 bases, with 6 bases between them. The V gene's germline CDR1 is SGHRS and CDR2 YFSETQ. The sample comes from a study of blood T cell repertoires in COVID-19. Study-level information: The United States, Italy and Spain supplied acute and convalescent COVID-19 samples. The analysed material was cDNA or gDNA that came from T cells, B-cell-depleted T cells, or PBMCs.

As originally analysed: Amplification of reference gene primers was used by the study to estimate nucleated cell counts. Profiling relied on immunoSEQ multiplex PCR, and the TCRdb table lists in-frame clones only, not all of them. V, J and clone size are those of that table, while D and trimming were read from the DNA. This repertoire shows about 77,000 clones, approximately 88% found once; its top ten account for around 7%. The material sequenced was peripheral blood. The receptor was derived from a woman older than 75 with acute or convalescent COVID-19. The chain is built from TRBV5-1 and TRBJ1-6, with D unclear. CDR3 nucleotide sequence: TGCGCCAGCAGCTTGGAACAGACCTATAATTCACCCCTCCACTTT. Its translation: CASSLEQTYNSPLHF. The variable domain in full, completed from reference TRBV5-1 and TRBJ1-6, reads KAGVTQTPRYLIKTRGQQVTLSCSPISGHRSVSWYQQTPGQGLQFLFEYFSETQRNKGNFPGRFSGRQFSNSRSEMNVSTLELGDSALYLCASSLEQTYNSPLHFGNGTRLTVT.